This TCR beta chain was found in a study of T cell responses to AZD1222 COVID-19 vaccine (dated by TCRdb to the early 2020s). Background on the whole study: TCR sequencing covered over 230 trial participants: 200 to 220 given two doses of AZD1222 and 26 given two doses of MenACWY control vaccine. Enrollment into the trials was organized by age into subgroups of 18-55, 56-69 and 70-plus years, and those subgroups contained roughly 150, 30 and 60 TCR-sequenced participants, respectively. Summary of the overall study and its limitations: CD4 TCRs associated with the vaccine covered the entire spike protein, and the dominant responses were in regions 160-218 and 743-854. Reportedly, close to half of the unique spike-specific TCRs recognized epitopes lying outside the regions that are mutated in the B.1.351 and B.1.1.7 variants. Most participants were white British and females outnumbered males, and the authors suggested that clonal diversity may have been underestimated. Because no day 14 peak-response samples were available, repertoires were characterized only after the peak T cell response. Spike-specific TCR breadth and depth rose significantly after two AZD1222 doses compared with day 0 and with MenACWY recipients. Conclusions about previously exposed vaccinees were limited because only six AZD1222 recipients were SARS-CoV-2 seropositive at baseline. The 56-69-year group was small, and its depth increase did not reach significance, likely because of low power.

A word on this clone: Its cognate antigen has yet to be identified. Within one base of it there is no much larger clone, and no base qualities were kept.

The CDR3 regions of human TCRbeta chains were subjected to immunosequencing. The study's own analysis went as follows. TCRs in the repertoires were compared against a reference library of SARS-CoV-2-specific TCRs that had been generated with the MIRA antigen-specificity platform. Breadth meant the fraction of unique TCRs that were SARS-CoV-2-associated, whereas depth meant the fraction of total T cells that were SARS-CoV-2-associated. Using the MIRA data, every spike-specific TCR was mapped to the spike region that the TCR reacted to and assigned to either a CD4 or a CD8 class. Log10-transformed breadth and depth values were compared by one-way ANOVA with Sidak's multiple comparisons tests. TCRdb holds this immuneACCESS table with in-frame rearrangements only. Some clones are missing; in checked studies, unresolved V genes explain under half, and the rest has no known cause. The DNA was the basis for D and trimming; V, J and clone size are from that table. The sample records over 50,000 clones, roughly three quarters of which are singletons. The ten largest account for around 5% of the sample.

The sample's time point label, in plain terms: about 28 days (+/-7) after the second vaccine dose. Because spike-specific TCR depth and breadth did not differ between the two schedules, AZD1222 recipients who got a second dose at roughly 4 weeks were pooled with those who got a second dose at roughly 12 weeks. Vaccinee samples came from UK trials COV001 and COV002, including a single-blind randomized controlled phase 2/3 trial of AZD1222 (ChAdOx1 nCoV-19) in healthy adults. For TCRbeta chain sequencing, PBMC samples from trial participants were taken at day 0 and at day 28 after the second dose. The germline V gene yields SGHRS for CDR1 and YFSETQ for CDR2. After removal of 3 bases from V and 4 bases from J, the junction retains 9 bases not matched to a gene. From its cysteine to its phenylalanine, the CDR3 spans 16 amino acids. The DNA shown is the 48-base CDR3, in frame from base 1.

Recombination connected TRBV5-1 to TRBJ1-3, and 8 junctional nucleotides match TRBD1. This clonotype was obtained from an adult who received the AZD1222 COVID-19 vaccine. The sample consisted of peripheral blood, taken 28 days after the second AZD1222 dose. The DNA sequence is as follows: TGCGCCAGCAGCTCCCGGGGACAGGCGGGCGGAAACACCATATATTTT. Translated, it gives CASSSRGQAGGNTIYF.